This record looks at one T cell receptor beta chain sequence and its context. With 60 Vbeta and 13 Jbeta primers, the PCR was carried out. TCRdb keeps only in-frame clones here, not all; method: immunoSEQ multiplex PCR. Of around 180,000 clones in the sample, 80% were seen once. Germline trimming cut 5 bases from V and 4 bases from J; bases unmatched to any gene: 18. From germline, CDR1 is SGHNT and CDR2 YENEEA. The CDR3 has 19 residues. This record belongs to a study of cytomegalovirus exposure and HLA in healthy donors. Sample: PBMCs. The source of this sequence is a man aged 25-45 years in good health and CMV-seropositive. The chain carries TRBV11-3 and TRBJ1-2, with 11 nucleotides matching TRBD1. CDR3 protein: CASSIVGTDRGLKGYGYTF. In DNA form, the CDR3 reads TGTGCCAGCAGCATTGTAGGGACGGACAGGGGGCTTAAAGGCTATGGCTACACCTTC. The variable domain in full, completed from reference TRBV11-3 and TRBJ1-2, reads EAGVVQSPRYKIIEKKQPVAFWCNPISGHNTLYWYLQNLGQGPELLIRYENEEAVDDSQLPKDRFSAERLKGVDSTLKIQPAELGDSAVYLCASSIVGTDRGLKGYGYTFGSGTRLTVV.